This T cell receptor beta chain was retrieved from a study of cytomegalovirus exposure and HLA in healthy donors. Per the germline V gene, CDR1 is SEHNR and CDR2 is FQNEAQ (reference sequence). The CDR3 extends over 15 amino acids. V gave up 6 bases and J gave up 4 bases; unmatched junction bases: 7. Vbeta (60) and Jbeta (13) primers were used in the PCR. Libraries were prepared by immunoSEQ multiplex PCR; TCRdb keeps only in-frame clonotypes and omits some of them. The sample is made up of more than 70,000 clones, and the top ten hold roughly 1.5% of it. This sequence was found in a woman aged 55 to 70 in good health and CMV-seronegative. The sequencing input was PBMCs. V is TRBV7-9 and J is TRBJ2-2; the match to TRBD1 covers 8 bases. For the CDR3, the DNA is TGTGCCAGCAGTCCAGGGGGCGCGAGCACCGGGGAGCTGTTTTTT. It encodes CASSPGGASTGELFF.